This T cell receptor (beta chain) was obtained from a study of T cell repertoires in cytomegalovirus infection. About the research overall: Well-studied HLA-B-restricted CMV epitopes were used in the study alongside recently identified HLA-C-restricted ones. Public TCR beta signatures indicated both CMV infection and matching HLA type. Study conclusions and caveats: The ex vivo response was dominated by HLA-C-restricted CMV-specific TCR beta clonotypes. Public TCR beta family frequency separated CMV-and-HLA carriers, including in an independent cohort.

TCRdb independently ran MiXCR on the reads; one entry per CDR3 protein. The sample records 650,000 to 900,000 distinct CDR3 sequences, roughly 28% being singletons. This clonotype has a count of ten or more. Antigen specificity is unknown. This clonotype originated in a human donor in good health (CMV status not recorded). Some clones in this sample may be carry-over from other donors' samples. The sequencing here drew on cultured CD8+ T cells from PBMCs, taken from culture after CMV antigen stimulation.

This CDR3 is CASTLTGGGELTSTDTQYF. The CDR3 DNA reads as TGTGCCAGCACCCTCACAGGGGGGGGGGAGTTAACGAGCACAGATACGCAGTATTTT. This sequence joins TRBV6-1 and TRBJ2-3, with D perhaps TRBD1 (8 bases). The CDR3 length is 19 residues. Trimming cost V 7 bases and J 0 bases, with 26 bases left between them. Germline assignment: CDR1 MNHNS and CDR2 SASEGT.